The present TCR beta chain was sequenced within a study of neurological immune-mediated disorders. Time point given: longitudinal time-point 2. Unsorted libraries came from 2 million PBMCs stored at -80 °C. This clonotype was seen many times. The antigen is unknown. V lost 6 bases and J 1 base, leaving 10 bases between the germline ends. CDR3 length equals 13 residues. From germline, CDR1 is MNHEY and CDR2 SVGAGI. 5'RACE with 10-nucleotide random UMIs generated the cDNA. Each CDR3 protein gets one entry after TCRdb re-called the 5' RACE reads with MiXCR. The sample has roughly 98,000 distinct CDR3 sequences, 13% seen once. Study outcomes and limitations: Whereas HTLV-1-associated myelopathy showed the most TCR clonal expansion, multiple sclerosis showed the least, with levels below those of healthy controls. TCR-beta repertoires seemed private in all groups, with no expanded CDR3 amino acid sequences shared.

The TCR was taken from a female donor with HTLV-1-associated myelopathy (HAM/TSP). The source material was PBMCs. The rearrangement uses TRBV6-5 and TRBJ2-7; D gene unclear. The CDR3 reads CASRKWVSYEQYF. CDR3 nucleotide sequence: TGTGCCAGCAGAAAATGGGTATCCTACGAGCAGTACTTC.